These 25 T cell receptor beta chains share one sample of origin, sequenced in a study of cytotoxic CD8 clonotypes in ibrutinib-treated CLL. The data were produced by immunoSEQ multiplex PCR, yet TCRdb's version contains in-frame clones alone and is incomplete. Altogether about 180,000 clones are present, more than 80% being singletons, with the ten largest covering about 4.5%. This material consisted of PBMCs, taken after 24 months of ibrutinib treatment. Receptors originate from a human donor with chronic lymphocytic leukemia.

The chain couples TRBV7-3 to TRBJ1-1, with D unclear. V lost 2 bases and J lost 1, with 5 bases in between. CDR1 is SGHTA and CDR2 is FQGTGA in the germline V gene. The CDR3 runs 13 residues. In nucleotides, the CDR3 is TGTGCCAGCAGCTTAGCGGGGAACACTGAAGCTTTCTTT. This codes for CASSLAGNTEAFF.

The rearrangement joins TRBV6-6 to TRBJ1-3; maybe TRBD1 (5 bases). V lost 5 bases and J lost 4, with 12 bases in between. The germline V gene has CDR1 MNHNY and CDR2 SVGAGI (reference sequence). This CDR3 has 14 amino acids. CDR3 in DNA: TGTGCCAGCAGTGACAGTCGCCGAGGAAACACCATATATTTT. It yields the protein CASSDSRRGNTIYF.

The chain recombines TRBV10-1 with TRBJ1-2; D unclear. Looked up from germline, CDR1 is WNHNN and CDR2 is SYGVQD (reference sequence). The CDR3 totals 17 residues. V lost 3 bases and J lost 8, with 25 bases in between. The DNA for the CDR3 is TGCGCCAGCAGTGAAAATCGCTTCGGCCTGAAGGTACGCGGCTACACCTTC. Its protein is CASSENRFGLKVRGYTF.

This chain connects TRBV19 to TRBJ2-3; weak D call: TRBD1 (5 bases). The V gene's germline CDR1 is LNHDA and CDR2 SQIVND (reference sequence). With 3 bases removed from V and 6 bases from J, the gap between germline ends came to 10 bases. This CDR3 comprises 13 residues. The CDR3 region is CASSIGWGDTQYF. Here the CDR3 DNA reads TGTGCCAGTAGTATCGGCTGGGGCGATACGCAGTATTTT.

The V call is TRBV30, the J call TRBJ1-2, with D tentatively TRBD1 (6 bases). The CDR3 totals 15 residues. In germline, CDR1 is GTSNPN, CDR2 SVGIG (reference sequence). Trimming shortened V by 2 bases and J by 3 bases, and 16 bases separated the two germline ends. CDR3 sequence reads: CAWSSYRVEYYGYTF. The CDR3 DNA follows: TGTGCCTGGAGTAGTTACAGGGTTGAATACTATGGCTACACCTTC.

The CDR3 bases are TGTGCCAGTAGTCGGGGACAGGGGTACAATGAGCAGTTCTTC. Its protein is CASSRGQGYNEQFF. The chain recombines TRBV19 with TRBJ2-1, with 10 nucleotides matching TRBD1. CDR1 is LNHDA and CDR2 is SQIVND in the germline V gene (reference sequence). J gave up 4 bases and V 5 bases, and 2 bases lay outside the gene matches. The length of the CDR3 is 14 residues. Based on the CDR3 plus reference TRBV19 and TRBJ2-1, the full variable domain is DGGITQSPKYLFRKEGQNVTLSCEQNLNHDAMYWYRQDPGQGLRLIYYSQIVNDFQKGDIAEGYSVSREKKESFPLTVTSAQKNPTAFYLCASSRGQGYNEQFFGPGTRLTVL.

The chain couples TRBV14 to TRBJ1-1; no reliable D call. Germline V CDR1 and CDR2: SGHDN, FVKESK. The V end lost 1 base, the J end lost 7 bases, and 16 bases lay between the germline ends. The CDR3 runs to 15 residues. Here the CDR3 DNA reads TGTGCCAGCAGCCAAGGAAGAGGGAAAGGCTTTGAAGCTTTCTTT. Residues: CASSQGRGKGFEAFF.

The chain has TRBV27 and TRBJ2-1, with TRBD2 matching over 8 bases. V shed 5 bases and J 7 bases; nucleotides not matched to a gene: 13. The CDR3 runs to 16 residues. The germline gives CDR1 MNHEY, CDR2 SMNVEV (reference sequence). The CDR3 sequence is CASSPDRGGERNEQFF. Here the CDR3 DNA reads TGTGCCAGCAGTCCCGACCGGGGGGGGGAGAGGAATGAGCAGTTCTTC.

This rearrangement joins TRBV18 to TRBJ1-1, with 10 bases fitting TRBD1. Germline loops: CDR1 KGHSH, CDR2 LQKENI. V lost 3 bases and J lost 6; bases outside the gene matches: 7. The CDR3 runs 15 residues. In DNA form, the CDR3 reads TGTGCCAGCTCACCCGGGACAGGGGCTCTTGCTGAAGCTTTCTTT. Translating it yields CASSPGTGALAEAFF. Together with reference TRBV18 and TRBJ1-1, the CDR3 gives the full variable domain: NAGVMQNPRHLVRRRGQEARLRCSPMKGHSHVYWYRQLPEEGLKFMVYLQKENIIDESGMPKERFSAEFPKEGPSILRIQQVVRGDSAAYFCASSPGTGALAEAFFGQGTRLTVV.

The genes are TRBV28 and TRBJ1-1; the D gene is possibly TRBD1 (5 bases). Germline V lookup: CDR1 MDHEN, CDR2 SYDVKM. Trimming stripped 5 bases from V and 0 bases from J, with 7 bases between. The CDR3 is 13 amino acids. The CDR3 DNA reads TGTGCCAGCAGTAGACAGATGAACACTGAAGCTTTCTTT. This gives the protein CASSRQMNTEAFF.

This rearrangement joins TRBV15 to TRBJ2-3; D may be TRBD1 (5 bases). Trimming cost V 4 bases and J 1 base, with 12 bases left between them. This CDR3 spans 15 amino acids. The germline V gene has CDR1 LNHNV and CDR2 YYDKDF (reference sequence). CDR3: CATSKKGYGTDTQYF. The CDR3 DNA reads as TGTGCCACCAGCAAGAAGGGGTACGGCACAGATACGCAGTATTTT.

The chain joins TRBV5-6 to TRBJ1-4; 7 nucleotides match TRBD1. The CDR3 consists of 16 residues. Germline lookup yields CDR1 SGHDT and CDR2 YYEEEE. V lost 4 bases, J lost 3 bases, and 9 bases stayed unmatched. CDR3 loop: CASSLDPGQPNEKLFF. CDR3 nucleotide sequence: TGTGCCAGCAGCCTCGATCCGGGACAGCCTAATGAAAAACTGTTTTTT.

In DNA, the CDR3 is TGCGCCAGCAGCCATGGCCTAGCGGCCGAGCAGTACTTC. Translating it yields CASSHGLAAEQYF. This rearrangement joins TRBV4-1 to TRBJ2-7, with 7 bases fitting TRBD2. The length of the CDR3 is 13 residues. Germline V gene data show CDR1 as MGHRA and CDR2 as YSYEKL. V shed 3 bases, J shed 6 bases, and the junction held 5 bases outside the gene matches.

This chain links TRBV7-2 with TRBJ2-7; 8 nucleotides match TRBD2. The CDR3 sequence is 15 residues long. Germline lookup yields CDR1 SGHTA and CDR2 FQGNSA. Losses at the gene ends were 5 bases for V and 6 bases for J; bases not matched to a gene: 12. The CDR3 nucleotides are TGTGCCAGCAGCCCCTCTAGCGGGTCCCTTTCCGAGCAGTACTTC. This sequence encodes CASSPSSGSLSEQYF. Variable domain in full (rest from reference TRBV7-2 and TRBJ2-7): GAGVSQSPSNKVTEKGKDVELRCDPISGHTALYWYRQSLGQGLEFLIYFQGNSAPDKSGLPSDRFSAERTGGSVSTLTIQRTQQEDSAVYLCASSPSSGSLSEQYFGPGTRLTVT.

The chain uses TRBV7-2 and TRBJ1-1; D remains ambiguous. Germline V lookup: CDR1 SGHTA, CDR2 FQGNSA. The CDR3 has 13 amino acids. The ends were cut back, 5 bases at V and 1 base at J, with 8 bases in the middle. The CDR3 loop reads CASSTQANTEAFF. Here the CDR3 DNA reads TGTGCCAGCAGCACGCAGGCGAACACTGAAGCTTTCTTT. Full variable domain (remainder filled in from reference TRBV7-2 and TRBJ1-1): GAGVSQSPSNKVTEKGKDVELRCDPISGHTALYWYRQSLGQGLEFLIYFQGNSAPDKSGLPSDRFSAERTGGSVSTLTIQRTQQEDSAVYLCASSTQANTEAFFGQGTRLTVV.

This chain uses TRBV5-1 with TRBJ1-5; 8 bases map to TRBD1. With 0 bases clipped from V and 6 bases from J, the junction kept 8 bases outside the gene matches. CDR1 and CDR2 from the germline V gene are SGHRS and YFSETQ. The CDR3 sequence is 16 residues long. The CDR3, as DNA: TGCGCCAGCAGCTTGGAGGGGACAGGCAGGGGTCAGCCCCAGCATTTT. It specifies CASSLEGTGRGQPQHF.

This sequence joins TRBV19 and TRBJ2-5; 8 nucleotides match TRBD1. Trimming took 6 bases from V and 4 from J; bases not matched to a gene: 1. Per germline, CDR1 LNHDA and CDR2 SQIVND (reference sequence). This CDR3 spans 12 amino acids. The CDR3 loop is CASSRGPETQYF. The CDR3 DNA sequence: TGTGCCAGTAGCAGGGGGCCAGAGACCCAGTACTTC.

This chain connects TRBV4-2 to TRBJ2-1; 7 nucleotides align to TRBD2. The CDR3 contains 15 residues. CDR1 is LGHNA and CDR2 is YNFKEQ in the germline V gene. V lost 4 bases and J lost 8; bases outside the gene matches: 11. The CDR3 DNA reads TGTGCCAGCAGCCTCGTTGGCGGGAGTCAGGATGAGCAGTTCTTC. It encodes CASSLVGGSQDEQFF.

The J gene is TRBJ2-3, the V gene TRBV19; 8 bases align to TRBD2. Germline V CDR1 and CDR2: LNHDA, SQIVND (reference sequence). Losses at the gene ends were 6 bases for V and 5 bases for J; bases not matched to a gene: 13. The CDR3 totals 16 residues. DNA for the CDR3: TGTGCCAGTAGCCCACTTGGAACGGGGGGGCAAGATACGCAGTATTTT. Its protein is CASSPLGTGGQDTQYF. The entire variable domain, with the rest obtained from reference TRBV19 and TRBJ2-3, is as follows: DGGITQSPKYLFRKEGQNVTLSCEQNLNHDAMYWYRQDPGQGLRLIYYSQIVNDFQKGDIAEGYSVSREKKESFPLTVTSAQKNPTAFYLCASSPLGTGGQDTQYFGPGTRLTVL.

The genes are TRBV5-1 and TRBJ2-1; possibly TRBD2 for D (6 bases). Germline-derived CDR1 and CDR2 are SGHRS and YFSETQ. V shed 5 bases and J shed 4 bases, with 10 bases lying between them. The CDR3 sequence is 13 residues long. The CDR3 sequence is CASRPAGYNEQFF. CDR3 nucleotide sequence: TGCGCCAGCAGACCCGCGGGGTACAATGAGCAGTTCTTC.

This clone was seen just once. The rearrangement links TRBV27 to TRBJ2-5; D might be TRBD1 (6 bases). CDR1 and CDR2 (germline): MNHEY, SMNVEV (reference sequence). V lost 2 bases to trimming and J lost 3 bases, with 13 bases between them. The CDR3 has 15 amino acids. This chain's CDR3 is CASSLGATGKETQYF. In DNA, the CDR3 is TGTGCCAGCAGTTTAGGGGCGACAGGAAAAGAGACCCAGTACTTC.

This chain connects TRBV9 to TRBJ1-6, with 7 bases lining up with TRBD1. CDR3 length equals 15 residues. The junction had 7 bases not matched to a gene; V was cut back by 3 bases and J by 7 bases. Germline V CDR1 and CDR2: SGDLS, YYNGEE. The CDR3 DNA follows: TGTGCCAGCAGCGCGCGACAGGGATTGAATTCACCCCTCCACTTT. Protein product: CASSARQGLNSPLHF.

The J gene is TRBJ1-1, the V gene TRBV5-1; D remains ambiguous. This CDR3 is built from 13 residues. Germline values: CDR1 SGHRS, CDR2 YFSETQ. V lost 0 bases to trimming and J lost 4 bases, with 7 bases between them. The CDR3 is CASSLAVLTEAFF. CDR3 in DNA: TGCGCCAGCAGCTTGGCCGTCCTCACTGAAGCTTTCTTT.

This chain uses TRBV11-2 with TRBJ2-7, with 9 bases identical to TRBD2. CDR1 and CDR2 (germline): SGHAT, FQNNGV. The junction had 16 bases not matched to a gene; V was cut back by 0 bases and J by 7 bases. CDR3 length: 18 amino acids. The DNA for the CDR3 is TGTGCCAGCAGCTTAGATCGCTTAGGGCTAGCGGGATATTCGGAGCAGTACTTC. This translates into CASSLDRLGLAGYSEQYF. The full variable domain, its missing parts supplied by reference TRBV11-2 and TRBJ2-7, is EAGVAQSPRYKIIEKRQSVAFWCNPISGHATLYWYQQILGQGPKLLIQFQNNGVVDDSQLPKDRFSAERLKGVDSTLKIQPAKLEDSAVYLCASSLDRLGLAGYSEQYFGPGTRLTVT.

DNA for the CDR3: TGTGCCAGCAGTGGCCGGGGGCAAATCAATCAGCCCCAGCATTTT. Its translation: CASSGRGQINQPQHF. The chain carries TRBV6-5 and TRBJ1-5, with D possibly TRBD1 on 6 matching bases. Per the germline V gene, CDR1 is MNHEY and CDR2 is SVGAGI. V was shortened by 5 bases and J by 3 bases, with 14 bases between the two germline ends. The CDR3 totals 15 residues.